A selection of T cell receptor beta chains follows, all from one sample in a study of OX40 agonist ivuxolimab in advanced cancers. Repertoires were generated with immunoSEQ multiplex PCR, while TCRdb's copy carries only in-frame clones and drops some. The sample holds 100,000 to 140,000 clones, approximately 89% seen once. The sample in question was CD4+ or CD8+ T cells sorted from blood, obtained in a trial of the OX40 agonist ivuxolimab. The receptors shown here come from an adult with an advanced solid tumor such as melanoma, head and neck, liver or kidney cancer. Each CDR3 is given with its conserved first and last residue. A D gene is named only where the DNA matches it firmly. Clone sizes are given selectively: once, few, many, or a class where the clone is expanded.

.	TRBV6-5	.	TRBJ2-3	CASSYKLLDTQYF	TGTGCCAGCAGTTATAAACTCCTTGATACGCAGTATTTT
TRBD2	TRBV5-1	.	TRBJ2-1	CASSLDGLAGYNEQFF	TGCGCCAGCAGCTTGGATGGACTAGCGGGATACAATGAGCAGTTCTTC
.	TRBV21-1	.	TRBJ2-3	CASSSQWFPTWATDTQYF	TGTGCCAGCAGTTCTCAGTGGTTTCCGACGTGGGCCACAGATACGCAGTATTTT
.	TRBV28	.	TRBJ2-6	CASSFPGAGANVLTF	TGTGCCAGCAGTTTCCCAGGGGCTGGGGCCAACGTCCTGACTTTC
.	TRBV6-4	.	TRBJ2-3	CASSDQGTPQDTQYF	TGTGCCAGCAGTGACCAAGGGACTCCGCAGGATACGCAGTATTTT
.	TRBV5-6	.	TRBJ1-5	CASSLVTGTGNQPQHF	TGTGCCAGCAGCTTGGTCACGGGGACCGGCAATCAGCCCCAGCATTTT
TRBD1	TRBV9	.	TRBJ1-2	CASSPPPGGGGYTF	TGTGCCAGCAGCCCCCCTCCAGGGGGCGGTGGCTACACCTTC
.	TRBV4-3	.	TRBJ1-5	CASSRGQGTQPQHF	TGCGCCAGCAGTCGAGGGCAGGGAACGCAGCCCCAGCATTTT
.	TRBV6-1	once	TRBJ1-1	CASSEAPPYTEAFF	TGTGCCAGCAGTGAAGCGCCCCCTTACACTGAAGCTTTCTTT
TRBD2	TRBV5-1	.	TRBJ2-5	CASSLIGRENRETQYF	TGCGCCAGCAGCTTGATAGGGCGGGAGAATCGGGAGACCCAGTACTTC
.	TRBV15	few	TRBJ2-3	CATSRDHREGQDTQYF	TGTGCCACCAGCAGAGATCACAGGGAGGGTCAAGATACGCAGTATTTT
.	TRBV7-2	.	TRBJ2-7	CASSLAGAYEQYF	TGTGCCAGCAGCTTAGCGGGCGCCTACGAGCAGTACTTC
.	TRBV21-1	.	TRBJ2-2	CASSKSLKAEKHANTGELFF	TGTGCCAGCAGCAAATCTCTTAAAGCAGAGAAACACGCGAACACCGGGGAGCTGTTTTTT
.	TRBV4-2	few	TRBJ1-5	CASSPLGGMQPQHF	TGTGCCAGCAGCCCCCTGGGGGGGATGCAGCCCCAGCATTTT
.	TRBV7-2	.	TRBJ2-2	CASSLVANTGELFF	TGTGCCAGCAGCTTAGTGGCGAACACCGGGGAGCTGTTTTTT
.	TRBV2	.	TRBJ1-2	CASSQARGGGYGYTF	TGTGCCAGCTCCCAGGCCAGGGGCGGAGGCTATGGCTACACCTTC